The next 5 T cell receptor beta chains were all read from a single sample in a study of CD8+CD57+ T cells in acquired aplastic anemia. Genomic DNA templated the TCR beta VDJ and CDR3 profiling. TCRdb processed the reads anew with MiXCR; each CDR3 protein has one entry. The sample consists of hundreds of thousands of distinct CDR3 sequences, 65% to 80% of them appearing once. Source material: sorted CD4+, CD8+, or CD8+CD57+ T cells (not recorded which) from PBMCs. The source is a human donor in good health, serving as a control.

The chain carries TRBV5-4 and TRBJ2-7; D could derive from TRBD1 or TRBD2 (6 bases each). Looked up from germline, CDR1 is SGHNT and CDR2 is YYREEE (reference sequence). The CDR3 runs 14 residues. V lost 4 bases and J 3 bases, leaving 14 bases between the germline ends. CDR3 protein: CASSVDRLVYEQYF. For the CDR3, the DNA is TGTGCCAGCAGCGTGGACAGACTAGTCTACGAGCAGTACTTC.

This clonotype has just a few counts. This rearrangement joins TRBV30 to TRBJ1-5; 8 nucleotides align to TRBD1. Germline CDR1 reads GTSNPN; CDR2 reads SVGIG (reference sequence). This CDR3 has 14 amino acids. The V gene end was trimmed by 5 bases and the J gene end by 1 base; junction bases not matched to a gene: 4. This chain's CDR3 is CAWGNRGSNQPQHF. The CDR3 nucleotides read TGTGCCTGGGGAAACAGGGGGAGCAATCAGCCCCAGCATTTT.

On this clonotype: The junction differs from germline at one of its ends, possibly a read error. This chain uses TRBV10-3 with TRBJ1-1; weak D call: TRBD1 (6 bases). This CDR3 has 15 amino acids. Per the germline V gene, CDR1 is ENHRY and CDR2 is SYGVKD. The CDR3 spells CAISFDGGHSTEASF. The DNA for the CDR3 is TGTGCTATCAGCTTCGACGGGGGGCACAGCACTGAAGCTTCCTTT.

J is TRBJ1-6 and V is TRBV7-2; D is uncertain. With 5 bases removed from V and 18 bases from J, the gap between germline ends came to 26 bases. This CDR3 has 15 amino acids. CDR1 and CDR2 (germline): SGHTA, FQGNSA. The CDR3 DNA sequence: TGTGCCAGCAGCCCGACCCGGGGAACTCAAGAGACCCACCACTTT. Translating it yields CASSPTRGTQETHHF.

This clonotype occurred many times. The final CDR3 position lacks the conserved phenylalanine or tryptophan, pointing to a likely read error. Because the CDR3's place on the DNA is in doubt, the DNA is left out and the CDR3 is given as listed by TCRdb. The chain uses TRBV3-1 and TRBJ1-2. The CDR3 totals 9 residues, both ends included. The V gene's germline CDR1 is LGHDT and CDR2 YNNKEL (reference sequence). The CDR3 here is CARSKLGLP.